This TCR beta chain emerged from a study of T cell changes during pregnancy in multiple sclerosis. Assay: immunoSEQ multiplex PCR; the TCRdb copy retains only in-frame clones and omits some. Of 43,000 or so clones in the sample, 80% to 90% were seen once. Germline CDR1 reads GTSNPN; CDR2 reads SVGIG (reference sequence). V was clipped by 0 bases and J by 5 bases; unmatched bases: 0. There are 13 residues in the CDR3. Sequencing was performed on peripheral blood, taken in the first trimester of pregnancy. The sequence was collected from a female donor with multiple sclerosis, enrolled in a pregnancy study. The chain is built from TRBV30 and TRBJ1-5; 8 bases agree with TRBD1. The CDR3 bases are TGTGCCTGGAGTGTACAGGGGGATCAGCCCCAGCATTTT. Translation: CAWSVQGDQPQHF. Variable domain in full (rest from reference TRBV30 and TRBJ1-5): SQTIHQWPATLVQPVGSPLSLECTVEGTSNPNLYWYRQAAGRGLQLLFYSVGIGQISSEVPQNLSASRPQDRQFILSSKKLLLSDSGFYLCAWSVQGDQPQHFGDGTRLSIL.